This TCR beta chain was captured by sequencing in a study of T cells after yellow fever vaccination. General study results and limits: Reappearance after the booster was observed for most primary-vaccination clones (96% CD4, roughly 90% CD8). The secondary response peaked faster, at day 5 versus 15, but was weaker.

TCRdb recomputed calls from the 5' RACE reads with MiXCR, one row per CDR3 protein. The data show about 510,000 distinct CDR3 sequences, roughly 22% seen once. The CDR3 has 13 residues. V gave up 5 bases and J gave up 4 bases, with 10 bases separating them. In germline, CDR1 is SEHNR, CDR2 FQNEAQ (reference sequence). This clonotype was seen more than once but under ten times. Its antigen is not known. The source is a man younger than 30 who received the YFV17D yellow fever vaccine. Material: PBMCs, obtained 20 to 25 days after the first yellow fever vaccination. This chain links TRBV7-9 with TRBJ2-3; D might be TRBD2 (5 bases). CDR3 nucleotide sequence: TGTGCCAGCAGCATCGGGGTCGCAGATACGCAGTATTTT. It encodes CASSIGVADTQYF. Full variable domain (rest looked up from reference TRBV7-9 and TRBJ2-3): DTGVSQNPRHKITKRGQNVTFRCDPISEHNRLYWYRQTLGQGPEFLTYFQNEAQLEKSRLLSDRFSAERPKGSFSTLEIQRTEQGDSAMYLCASSIGVADTQYFGPGTRLTVL.